This T cell receptor (beta chain) was profiled in a study of T-cell memory formation after mild COVID-19. Study-level information: For the most part, TCR clusters were specific to one donor.

Study findings and constraints: Clones that got smaller from day 15 to 85 had even CD4/CD8, while clones growing later tipped toward CD4+.

There are 14 residues in the CDR3. Germline-derived CDR1 and CDR2 are SGHVS and FQNEAQ. The 5'RACE method, run with constant-segment primers, produced TCR alpha and TCR beta cDNA libraries (carrying sample barcodes and UMIs). A single record per CDR3 protein comes from TCRdb applying MiXCR to the 5' RACE reads. The sample has 350,000 to 500,000 distinct CDR3 sequences; roughly a quarter are singletons. A few counts support this clonotype. What it binds is not known. One junction end does not reproduce the germline sequence, and a read error may be involved. The chain recombines TRBV7-8 with TRBJ2-7; 7 nucleotides line up with TRBD1. This receptor was taken from an adult woman who had mild COVID-19 (a few samples of this study predate the infection). Cell type and time point are not known. Source material: PBMCs or a T cell subset sorted from them (not recorded which). CDR3 sequence: CASTLGQGAYEQYF. For the CDR3, the DNA is TGTGCCAGCACCTTAGGGCAGGGGGCCTACGAGCAGTACTTC.